This T cell receptor beta chain was obtained from a study of cytomegalovirus exposure and HLA in healthy donors. Here immunoSEQ multiplex PCR was the method, and the copy in TCRdb shows in-frame clones only, minus some. The data contain about 130,000 clones, approximately 91% of them singletons. Study results and limitations: Confirmation was obtained in vitro that three CMV-associated chains are specific for CMV antigens. Generally TCR sequences proved uncommon, though certain public TCRs appeared in numerous donors.

This CDR3 has 16 residues. J lost 9 bases, V lost 9 bases, and 18 bases had no gene match. Germline V gene data show CDR1 as LNHDA and CDR2 as SQIVND (reference sequence). Comments on this clone: What it recognizes is unknown.

The donors were part of the 120-subject validation cohort, which stood apart from the roughly 700-subject first cohort. V gene TRBV19 combines with J gene TRBJ2-1, with 9 bases that match TRBD2. The sample was PBMCs. This receptor was taken from a man younger than 45 in good health and CMV-seronegative. CDR3 nucleotides: TGTGCCAGCCTCCCCGCGGTGGCGGGAGGGGCAGGTGAGCAGTTCTTC. Its translation is CASLPAVAGGAGEQFF.